What follows is one TCR beta chain and its context. Sequencing was performed with immunoSEQ multiplex PCR; in TCRdb, only in-frame clones are kept and a portion is missing. The table records roughly 200,000 clones, about three quarters of them present only once. This entry comes from a study of blood T cell repertoires in COVID-19. Study in general: The analysed material was cDNA or gDNA that came from T cells, B-cell-depleted T cells, or PBMCs.

The V end lost 1 base, the J end lost 5 bases, and 6 bases lay between the germline ends. CDR1 and CDR2 from the germline V gene are SGHAT and FQNNGV. The CDR3 is made up of 13 amino acids. V usage is TRBV11-2 and J usage is TRBJ1-5; D is unresolved. The receptor was derived from an elderly woman with COVID-19, enrolled during active disease. The sequenced sample consisted of peripheral blood. CDR3 sequence reads: CASSLAEDQPQHF. DNA of the CDR3: TGTGCCAGCAGCTTAGCAGAGGATCAGCCCCAGCATTTT.